The 17 T cell receptor beta chains presented below share a single source sample, sequenced in a study of Ad26.COV2.S vaccination and SARS-CoV-2 variants. Generated by immunoSEQ multiplex PCR, the TCRdb table keeps only in-frame clones and is missing some. The sample records some 180,000 clones, around nine tenths being singletons. The sequences come from peripheral blood, collected after recovery from COVID-19. Receptor source: a human donor who had recovered from COVID-19.

The V gene is TRBV7-8, the J gene TRBJ2-7; possibly TRBD1 or TRBD2 for D (5 bases each). CDR3 size: 14 residues. V shed 1 base and J shed 1 base, with 8 bases lying between them. Germline V lookup: CDR1 SGHVS, CDR2 FQNEAQ. The CDR3 DNA sequence: TGTGCCAGCAGCTTAGTGAGGGGTTCCTACGAGCAGTACTTC. Translation gives CASSLVRGSYEQYF.

The V call is TRBV12-3 or TRBV12-4, the J call TRBJ2-3; D is undetermined. This CDR3 contains 11 residues. V was clipped by 4 bases and J by 4 bases, with 3 bases between them. CDR3 residues: CASSWADTQYF. The CDR3 coding sequence is TGTGCCAGCAGTTGGGCAGATACGCAGTATTTT.

CDR3 sequence: CASSFFGGTTYNEQFF. For the CDR3, the DNA is TGTGCCAGCAGTTTTTTCGGGGGGACCACCTACAATGAGCAGTTCTTC. The chain combines TRBV5-6 with TRBJ2-1, with 7 bases matching TRBD2. V was pared by 5 bases and J by 2 bases, with 10 bases of the junction left unmatched. The CDR3 has 16 residues. Germline V gene data show CDR1 as SGHDT and CDR2 as YYEEEE.

The V and J genes are TRBV10-3 and TRBJ1-1; possible D gene TRBD1, 6 bases. Germline CDR1 reads ENHRY; CDR2 reads SYGVKD. There are 14 residues in the CDR3. Between the trimmed V and J ends, which lost 2 bases and 5 bases, there was a span of 12 bases. The CDR3 DNA is TGTGCCATCAGTGAGAAGGGGGGAGGAACTGAAGCTTTCTTT. It yields the protein CAISEKGGGTEAFF.

The gene calls are TRBV6-1 and TRBJ2-5; D gene unclear. Germline CDR1 is MNHNS and CDR2 is SASEGT. Trimming cost V 0 bases and J 3 bases, with 8 bases left between them. The CDR3 extends over 14 amino acids. The DNA of the CDR3 is TGTGCCAGCAGTGAAGCTAATAGTAAAGAGACCCAGTACTTC. Translated: CASSEANSKETQYF.

The chain joins TRBV6-5 to TRBJ1-6, with 11 bases that match TRBD1. Trimming took 5 bases from V and 7 from J; bases not matched to a gene: 4. This CDR3 is built from 15 residues. CDR1 is MNHEY, CDR2 SVGAGI, per germline. The CDR3 loop is CASSTGTGGNSPLHF. CDR3 DNA sequence: TGTGCCAGCAGTACTGGGACAGGGGGAAATTCACCCCTCCACTTT.

This chain links TRBV20-1 with TRBJ2-4, with a weak D call TRBD1 (6 bases). With 3 bases removed from V and 1 base from J, the gap between germline ends came to 19 bases. The CDR3 length is 17 residues. Germline values: CDR1 DFQATT, CDR2 SNEGSKA (reference sequence). The CDR3 loop reads CSASKGTHRVAKNIQYF. CDR3 DNA: TGCAGTGCTAGTAAGGGGACCCACAGGGTTGCCAAAAACATTCAGTACTTC.

The chain joins TRBV29-1 to TRBJ2-6; D remains ambiguous. Germline V lookup: CDR1 SQVTM, CDR2 ANQGSEA. Trimming removed 7 bases at V and 1 base at J, with 11 bases between. CDR3 length equals 14 residues. As DNA, the CDR3 is TGCAGCGCCTCGGTTCGGTCTGGGGCCAACGTCCTGACTTTC. It is translated as CSASVRSGANVLTF.

The V and J genes are TRBV5-1 and TRBJ1-4, with D perhaps TRBD1 (6 bases). The germline V and J ends were trimmed by 4 bases and 8 bases, with 15 bases remaining between them. The CDR3 length is 14 residues. Per the germline V gene, CDR1 is SGHRS and CDR2 is YFSETQ. CDR3 residues: CASSRDMGGEKLFF. The CDR3 coding sequence is TGCGCCAGCAGCCGGGACATGGGTGGAGAAAAACTGTTTTTT.

J is TRBJ2-7 and V is TRBV3-1 (or the pseudogene TRBV3-2); either TRBD1 or TRBD2 may supply D (7 bases each). Between the trimmed V and J ends, which lost 4 bases and 3 bases, there was a span of 16 bases. Germline CDR1 is LGHDT and CDR2 is YNNKEL (reference sequence). The CDR3 has 15 amino acids. The chain's CDR3 is CASSPQGGTYYEQYF. The CDR3 bases are TGTGCCAGCAGCCCCCAGGGGGGGACATACTACGAGCAGTACTTC.

This chain uses TRBV5-1 with TRBJ2-3; 13 bases fit TRBD2. Germline assignment: CDR1 SGHRS and CDR2 YFSETQ. This CDR3 is built from 16 residues. Trimming cost V 2 bases and J 6 bases; bases outside gene matches: 6. The CDR3 DNA reads TGCGCCAGCAGCTTTCAACTAGCGGGAGGGGGGGATACGCAGTATTTT. Protein: CASSFQLAGGGDTQYF.

The chain uses TRBV9 and TRBJ1-6, with D tentatively TRBD1 (6 bases). The CDR3 runs to 18 residues. V lost 5 bases, J lost 2 bases, and 20 bases lay in between. Germline CDR1 reads SGDLS; CDR2 reads YYNGEE. The CDR3 reads CASRGGVEGGAYNSPLHF. CDR3 nucleotides: TGTGCCAGCAGGGGAGGTGTCGAGGGGGGGGCCTATAATTCACCCCTCCACTTT.

In this sample, this clone turned up a few times. The rearrangement joins TRBV24-1 to TRBJ2-1, with TRBD2 matching 9 bases. The CDR3 contains 15 residues. Germline V gene data show CDR1 as KGHDR and CDR2 as SFDVKD. V shed 5 bases and J 2 bases; nucleotides not matched to a gene: 3. The CDR3 nucleotides read TGTGCCACCAGTGGAGCGGGAGGTACCTACAATGAGCAGTTCTTC. Its translation: CATSGAGGTYNEQFF.

The chain uses TRBV10-1 and TRBJ1-3; TRBD1 matches 11 bases. The length of the CDR3 is 18 residues. The germline V gene encodes CDR1 WNHNN and CDR2 SYGVQD (reference sequence). Trimming took 6 bases from V and 0 from J; bases not matched to a gene: 10. CDR3 amino acids: CASRVGQGALFSGNTIYF. The CDR3 DNA sequence: TGCGCCAGCAGGGTTGGACAGGGGGCTCTTTTCTCTGGAAACACCATATATTTT.

This sequence joins TRBV9 and TRBJ2-7; maybe TRBD1 (5 bases). Germline V gene lookup returns CDR1 SGDLS and CDR2 YYNGEE. The germline V and J ends were trimmed by 1 base and 2 bases, with 10 bases remaining between them. The length of the CDR3 is 14 residues. Here the CDR3 DNA reads TGTGCCAGCAGCGTAAATGGGGCCACCTACGAGCAGTACTTC. It specifies CASSVNGATYEQYF.

This clone showed up just once. The chain is built from TRBV7-2 and TRBJ1-6; unclear D gene. The ends were cut back, 1 base at V and 9 bases at J, with 13 bases in the middle. This CDR3 has 15 amino acids. The germline CDR1 and CDR2 sequences are SGHTA and FQGNSA. The DNA of the CDR3 is TGTGCCAGCAGCTTAGTAGCAGGTTTTGGTTCACCCCTCCACTTT. It codes for CASSLVAGFGSPLHF.

The chain is built from TRBV6-4 and TRBJ2-1, with 8 positions matching TRBD2. CDR3 length: 13 residues. Germline V gene lookup returns CDR1 MRHNA and CDR2 SNTAGT. V dropped 0 bases and J dropped 10; count of bases not matched to a gene: 2. CDR3 DNA: TGTGCCAGCAGTGACTCGCGGGGGGACGAGCAGTTCTTC. Protein sequence: CASSDSRGDEQFF.